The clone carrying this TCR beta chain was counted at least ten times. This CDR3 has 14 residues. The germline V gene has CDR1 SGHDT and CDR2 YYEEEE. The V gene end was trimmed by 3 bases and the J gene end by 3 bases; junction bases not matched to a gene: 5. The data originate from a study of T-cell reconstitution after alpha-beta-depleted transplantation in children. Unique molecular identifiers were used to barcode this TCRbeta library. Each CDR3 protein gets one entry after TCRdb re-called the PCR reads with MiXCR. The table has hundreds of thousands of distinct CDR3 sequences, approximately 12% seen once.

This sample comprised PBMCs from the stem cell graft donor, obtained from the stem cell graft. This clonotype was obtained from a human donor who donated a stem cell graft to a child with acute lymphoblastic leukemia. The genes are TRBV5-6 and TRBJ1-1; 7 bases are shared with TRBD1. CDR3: CASSWAGGDTEAFF. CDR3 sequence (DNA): TGTGCCAGCAGCTGGGCAGGGGGGGACACTGAAGCTTTCTTT.